This T cell receptor beta chain emerged from a study of monozygotic twins with inflammatory bowel disease. Germline V lookup: CDR1 SGHTA, CDR2 FQGNSA. The CDR3 runs 15 residues. TCRdb re-called the 5' RACE reads and gives one entry per CDR3 protein, without DNA. Listed are approximately 200,000 distinct CDR3 sequences; around 1.5% falls within the top ten. The chain couples TRBV7-2 to TRBJ1-5. This receptor was identified in a human donor with ulcerative colitis or Crohn's disease, or a healthy co-twin of an affected twin (not recorded which). Sequences were obtained from blood. Here the CDR3 reads CASSLAGPVDQPQHF.